A selection of T cell receptor beta chains follows, all from one sample in a study of T cell responses to AZD1222 COVID-19 vaccine. TCRdb's table, derived via immunoSEQ multiplex PCR, lists solely in-frame clones and lacks some. There are roughly 100,000 clones in the sample; around 94% occur only once, and more than 2% lies in the top ten. This material consisted of peripheral blood, taken on day 0 of AZD1222 vaccination. All receptors derive from an adult in good health. The CDR3 runs from the conserved cysteine through the conserved F or W. The D gene is left open where the match is weak. The size of a clone is reported for some rows only, either as once, few or many, or as a class for expanded clones.

D	J	V	size	CDR3	DNA
TRBD2	TRBJ2-1	TRBV11-2	NA	CATVPSGTSEQFF	TGTGCCACCGTACCCTCTGGGACTAGCGAGCAGTTCTTC
NA	TRBJ1-2	TRBV28	NA	CASSSSPLNYGYTF	TGTGCCAGCAGCTCGAGTCCTTTAAACTATGGCTACACCTTC
NA	TRBJ2-2	TRBV6-5	few	CASNGGAHTGELFF	TGTGCCAGCAATGGGGGGGCCCACACCGGGGAGCTGTTTTTT
NA	TRBJ1-5	TRBV6-1	NA	CASSEPGQSLDQPQHF	TGTGCCAGCAGTGAACCAGGGCAATCCTTGGATCAGCCCCAGCATTTT
TRBD1	TRBJ2-5	TRBV19	NA	CASSVDREETQYF	TGTGCCAGTAGTGTGGACAGGGAAGAGACCCAGTACTTC
TRBD1	TRBJ1-1	TRBV19	NA	CASSIGQGREAFF	TGTGCCAGTAGTATAGGACAGGGTAGAGAAGCTTTCTTT
TRBD1	TRBJ1-1	TRBV18	NA	CASSPGQANLNTEAFF	TGTGCCAGCTCGCCGGGACAGGCCAACTTGAACACTGAAGCTTTCTTT
NA	TRBJ1-2	TRBV19	once	CASSTPGTDYGYTF	TGTGCCAGTAGTACCCCGGGGACTGACTATGGCTACACCTTC
NA	TRBJ1-1	TRBV11-3	NA	CASSLGTRWDTEAFF	TGTGCCAGCAGCTTAGGGACCCGTTGGGACACTGAAGCTTTCTTT
TRBD2	TRBJ2-1	TRBV6-5	NA	CASSSQREGREQFF	TGTGCCAGCAGTTCCCAGCGGGAGGGCCGTGAGCAGTTCTTC
TRBD1	TRBJ1-5	TRBV28	NA	CASKVPGTGYQPQHF	TGTGCCAGCAAGGTTCCTGGGACAGGATATCAGCCCCAGCATTTT
TRBD1	TRBJ1-3	TRBV11-3	NA	CASSGRVQGAIGNTIYF	TGTGCCAGCAGCGGTCGCGTACAGGGGGCGATTGGAAACACCATATATTTT